This TCR beta chain appears in the sequencing data of a study of vaccination and CD4 T cells after COVID-19. Across the whole study: Six males and four females, two of them Hispanic, were enrolled as convalescents. Each control was exposed to a CEFX pool, an HIV-1 Nef pool, or no peptide at all.

The CDR3 covers 13 residues. The ends lost 0 bases at V and 6 bases at J; junction bases unmatched: 3. The germline gives CDR1 GTSNPN, CDR2 SVGIG (reference sequence). Scientists ran DNA taken from cultured CD4+ T cells through the Oncomine TCR Beta short-read assay for sequencing. TCRdb re-analysed the PCR reads in MiXCR, keeping a single row per CDR3 protein. The sample includes over 5,000 distinct CDR3 sequences, 30% to 35% of them seen just once. Notes on this clonotype: The antigen is undetermined.

The sample's treatment: roughly ten-day PBMC culture with coronavirus spike peptide pools or control peptides (ViraFEST assay). Researchers collected the unexposed donor's CD4+ T cells before the COVID-19 pandemic (2011-2018). Sequencing was done on a sample of CD4+ T cells from blood, cultured in vitro. The J gene is TRBJ1-1, the V gene TRBV30; TRBD1 matches 8 bases. The source of this sequence is a human donor in good health. The CDR3 spells CAWSVGTGPEAFF. CDR3 nucleotides: TGTGCCTGGAGTGTAGGGACAGGACCTGAAGCTTTCTTT.